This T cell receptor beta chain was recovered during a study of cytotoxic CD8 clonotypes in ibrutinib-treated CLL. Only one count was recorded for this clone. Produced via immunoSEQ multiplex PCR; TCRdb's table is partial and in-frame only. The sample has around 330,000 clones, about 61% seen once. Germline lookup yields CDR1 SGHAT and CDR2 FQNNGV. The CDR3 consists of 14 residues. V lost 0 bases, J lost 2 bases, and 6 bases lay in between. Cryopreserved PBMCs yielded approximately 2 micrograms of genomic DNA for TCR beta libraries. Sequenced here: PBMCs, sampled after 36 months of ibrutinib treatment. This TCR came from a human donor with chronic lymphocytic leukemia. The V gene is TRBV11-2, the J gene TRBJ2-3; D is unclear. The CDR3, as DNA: TGTGCCAGCAGCTTAGATCGCCTCACAGATACGCAGTATTTT. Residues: CASSLDRLTDTQYF.